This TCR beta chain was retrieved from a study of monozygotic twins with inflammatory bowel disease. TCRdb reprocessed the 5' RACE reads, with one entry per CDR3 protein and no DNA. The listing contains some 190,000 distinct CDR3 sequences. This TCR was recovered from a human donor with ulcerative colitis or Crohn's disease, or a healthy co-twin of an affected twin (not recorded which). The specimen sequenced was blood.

The CDR3 sequence is CASSPPGGGQFF. The rearrangement uses TRBV18 and TRBJ2-1. The CDR3 is 12 amino acids. Germline-derived CDR1 and CDR2 are KGHSH and LQKENI.